The clone carrying this TCR beta chain was observed at least ten times. What it binds is unknown. The data were taken from a study of molecular identifiers for immune sequencing clone quantification. General study results and limits: Highly expanded clone sizes could end up underestimated if a barcode were shared by identical TCR molecules. Clones above 20 RNA copies contained over 99% of effector molecules and under 1% of naive molecules.

The V and J ends lost 0 bases and 5 bases respectively, with 10 bases between them. The CDR3 runs to 13 residues. The V gene's germline CDR1 is DFQATT and CDR2 SNEGSKA (reference sequence). TCRdb reprocessed the PCR reads with MiXCR, giving one entry per CDR3 protein. The sample yields 400,000 to 600,000 distinct CDR3 sequences, about a fifth seen once. The sample consisted of naive CD8+ T cells from blood, with Jurkat cell RNA spiked in. Subset described: FACS-sorted CD8+CD4-CCR7+CD45RA+ naive T cells. The chain has TRBV20-1 and TRBJ2-5, with D possibly being TRBD1 (6 bases). The clonotype comes from a human donor in good health. Some libraries in this study had Jurkat cell RNA spiked in. The CDR3 DNA sequence: TGCAGTGCTAGAGATTCAGGGGAGGAGACCCAGTACTTC. Residues: CSARDSGEETQYF.